The clone carrying this T cell receptor beta chain was seen only once. This CDR3 has 12 residues. The germline V gene has CDR1 MNHEY and CDR2 SVGAGI. V lost 7 bases to trimming and J lost 6 bases, with 10 bases between them. This sample stems from a study of blood T cell repertoires in COVID-19. On the study more broadly: Sources were T cells, B-cell-depleted T cells, or PBMCs; the material itself was cDNA or gDNA.

In the study's own analysis: Amplification of reference gene primers was used by the study to estimate nucleated cell counts. Clones were sequenced by immunoSEQ multiplex PCR, and TCRdb holds only the in-frame ones, with some missing. That table is the source of V, J and clone size, and D and trimming were worked out from the DNA. This table holds about 93,000 clones, 90% found once. The V gene is TRBV6-5, the J gene TRBJ1-5; the D gene is possibly TRBD1 (6 bases). Sequencing input: peripheral blood. This TCR was sampled from a human donor with active COVID-19. The donor label of this sample is uncertain. The CDR3 region is CASNRGTQPQHF. CDR3 bases: TGTGCCAGCAATAGGGGGACTCAGCCCCAGCATTTT.